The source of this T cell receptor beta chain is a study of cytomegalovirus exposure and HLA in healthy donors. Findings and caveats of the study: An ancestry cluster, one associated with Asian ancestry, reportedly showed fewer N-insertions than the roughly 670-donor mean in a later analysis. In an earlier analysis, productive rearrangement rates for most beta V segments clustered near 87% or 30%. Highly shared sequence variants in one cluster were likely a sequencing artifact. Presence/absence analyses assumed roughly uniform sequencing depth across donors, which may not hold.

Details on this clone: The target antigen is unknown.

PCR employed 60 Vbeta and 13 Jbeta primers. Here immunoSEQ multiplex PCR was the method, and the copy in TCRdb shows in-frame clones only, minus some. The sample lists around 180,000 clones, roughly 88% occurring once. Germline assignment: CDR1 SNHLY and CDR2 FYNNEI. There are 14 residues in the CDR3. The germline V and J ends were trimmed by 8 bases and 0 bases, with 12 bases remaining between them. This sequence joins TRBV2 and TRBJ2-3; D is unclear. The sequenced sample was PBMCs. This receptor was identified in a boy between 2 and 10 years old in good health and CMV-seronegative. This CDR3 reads CASAKRTSTDTQYF. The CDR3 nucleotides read TGTGCCAGCGCTAAGCGAACTAGCACAGATACGCAGTATTTT.